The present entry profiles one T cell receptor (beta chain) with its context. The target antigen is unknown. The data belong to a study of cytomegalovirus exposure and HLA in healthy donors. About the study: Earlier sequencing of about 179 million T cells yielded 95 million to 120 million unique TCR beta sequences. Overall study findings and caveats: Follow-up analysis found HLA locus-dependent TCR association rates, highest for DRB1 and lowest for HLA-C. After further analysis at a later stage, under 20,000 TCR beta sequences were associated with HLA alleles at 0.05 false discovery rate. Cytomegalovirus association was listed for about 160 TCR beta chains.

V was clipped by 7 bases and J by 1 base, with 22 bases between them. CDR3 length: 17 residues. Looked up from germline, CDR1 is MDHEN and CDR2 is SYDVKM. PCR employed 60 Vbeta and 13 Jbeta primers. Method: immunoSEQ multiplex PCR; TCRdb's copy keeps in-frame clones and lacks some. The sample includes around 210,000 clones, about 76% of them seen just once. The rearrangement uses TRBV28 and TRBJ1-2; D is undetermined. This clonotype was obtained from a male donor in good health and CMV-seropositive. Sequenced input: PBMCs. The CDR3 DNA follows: TGTGCCAGCACCCAGCCCCCCGGGGTAGAACTTAACTATGGCTACACCTTC. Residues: CASTQPPGVELNYGYTF.